Listed here are 11 T cell receptor beta chains from one sample, sequenced in a study of Ad26.COV2.S vaccination and SARS-CoV-2 variants. Some clones are missing from TCRdb's copy, which holds only in-frame ones; the method was immunoSEQ multiplex PCR. The sample records 360,000 or so clones, 80% to 90% being singletons. As for treatment: some 20 received Ad26.COV2.S at low or high dose, single or two shots; roughly five received placebo; per-sample allocation not given. Samples analyzed were those drawn on day 63 after the first vaccine or placebo injection. The sequencing used peripheral blood, collected in a trial of Ad26.COV2.S vaccine versus placebo. The receptors come from a person aged 18-60 years who received the Ad26.COV2.S COVID-19 vaccine or a placebo.

This clone showed up just a few times. The CDR3 here is CASSQDTSGWGNQPQHF. In nucleotides, the CDR3 is TGCGCCAGCAGCCAAGACACGAGTGGCTGGGGCAATCAGCCCCAGCATTTT. The V call is TRBV4-1, the J call TRBJ1-5; D is unclear. Germline loops: CDR1 MGHRA, CDR2 YSYEKL. The V and J ends lost 0 bases and 2 bases respectively, with 14 bases between them. The CDR3 contains 17 residues.

The chain joins TRBV11-1 to TRBJ2-3; a possible D gene is TRBD2 (6 bases). Germline values: CDR1 SGHAT, CDR2 FQDESV (reference sequence). V dropped 5 bases and J dropped 10 bases, with 10 bases sitting between them. The CDR3 covers 11 residues. In DNA form, the CDR3 reads TGTGCCAGCAGCGCTGGAGGGGCGCAGTATTTT. Protein: CASSAGGAQYF.

This rearrangement joins TRBV5-1 to TRBJ2-7; D may be TRBD1 or TRBD2 (5 bases each). The CDR3 runs to 13 residues. From germline, CDR1 is SGHRS and CDR2 YFSETQ. V was shortened by 0 bases and J by 4 bases, with 8 bases between the two germline ends. Written as DNA, the CDR3 is TGCGCCAGCAGCTTGGGGGACGGTTACGAGCAGTACTTC. Translated, it gives CASSLGDGYEQYF. The entire variable domain, with the rest obtained from reference TRBV5-1 and TRBJ2-7, is as follows: KAGVTQTPRYLIKTRGQQVTLSCSPISGHRSVSWYQQTPGQGLQFLFEYFSETQRNKGNFPGRFSGRQFSNSRSEMNVSTLELGDSALYLCASSLGDGYEQYFGPGTRLTVT.

The chain uses TRBV5-1 and TRBJ2-1; D perhaps matches TRBD2 (6 bases). The V end lost 3 bases, the J end lost 4 bases, and 8 bases lay between the germline ends. The CDR3 runs to 13 residues. The V gene's germline CDR1 is SGHRS and CDR2 YFSETQ. CDR3 nucleotides: TGCGCCAGCAGCTCGGGACTTTACAATGAGCAGTTCTTC. It yields the protein CASSSGLYNEQFF.

CDR3 sequence reads: CASSQEKLAGDTDTQYF. DNA of the CDR3: TGTGCCAGCAGCCAAGAAAAGCTAGCGGGGGACACAGATACGCAGTATTTT. J is TRBJ2-3 and V is TRBV3-1 (or the pseudogene TRBV3-2), with 10 positions matching TRBD2. The junction had 5 bases not matched to a gene; V was cut back by 0 bases and J by 2 bases. The germline gives CDR1 LGHDT, CDR2 YNNKEL (reference sequence). This CDR3 comprises 17 residues.

This clone was observed a few times. The chain uses TRBV6-5 and TRBJ1-6, with TRBD1 matching 7 bases. The junction had 6 bases not matched to a gene; V was cut back by 1 base and J by 9 bases. There are 15 residues in the CDR3. Germline CDR1 and CDR2: MNHEY and SVGAGI. The CDR3 DNA sequence: TGTGCCAGCAGTTACTGGGACAGTAGTAGTTCACCCCTCCACTTT. It translates to CASSYWDSSSSPLHF.

The chain links TRBV7-6 to TRBJ1-4; tentatively, D is TRBD1 (5 bases). The V gene's germline CDR1 is SGHVS and CDR2 FNYEAQ. This CDR3 has 16 amino acids. The ends were cut back, 5 bases at V and 6 bases at J, with 19 bases in the middle. As DNA, the CDR3 is TGTGCCAGCAGCCCTGGGACGGCGGGTCGAGATGAAAAACTGTTTTTT. It yields the protein CASSPGTAGRDEKLFF.

The rearrangement links TRBV30 to TRBJ1-2; D unresolved. The CDR3 has 12 amino acids. Germline CDR1 and CDR2: GTSNPN and SVGIG (reference sequence). The V end was cut by 1 base, the J end by 2 bases, with 5 bases between. This chain's CDR3 is CAWSDGNYGYTF. The CDR3 DNA reads TGTGCCTGGAGTGACGGGAACTATGGCTACACCTTC.

V and J are TRBV6-1 and TRBJ2-1, with D possibly TRBD1 on 6 matching bases. V lost 5 bases and J lost 2, with 13 bases in between. Looked up from germline, CDR1 is MNHNS and CDR2 is SASEGT. The CDR3 loop spans 15 amino acids. CDR3 in DNA: TGTGCCAGCAGTAAACAGGGAATCCCCTACAATGAGCAGTTCTTC. This codes for CASSKQGIPYNEQFF.

The V gene is TRBV29-1, the J gene TRBJ2-2, with D unresolved. CDR1 SQVTM and CDR2 ANQGSEA come from the germline V gene. V shed 6 bases and J shed 3 bases, with 5 bases lying between them. The CDR3 length is 11 residues. Here the CDR3 reads CSVRHTGELFF. Here the CDR3 DNA reads TGCAGCGTCCGACACACCGGGGAGCTGTTTTTT.

The V call is TRBV19, the J call TRBJ1-2, with a tentative D call TRBD1 (6 bases). Germline values: CDR1 LNHDA, CDR2 SQIVND (reference sequence). V lost 8 bases, J lost 4 bases, and 14 bases lay in between. The CDR3 runs to 13 residues. CDR3 nucleotides: TGTGCCAGTGGTACAGGGCTCCCCTATGGCTACACCTTC. Amino acid sequence: CASGTGLPYGYTF.